This T cell receptor beta chain originates from a study of OX40 agonist ivuxolimab in advanced cancers. Overall study results and limits: Certain nonresponders likewise exhibited a low normalized T-cell clonal expansion.

Trimming removed 0 bases from V and 1 base from J; junction bases left unmatched: 5. This CDR3 has 16 residues. Germline CDR1 and CDR2: SGHRS and YFSETQ. Points on this clone: Antigen specificity is unknown.

The protocol was immunoSEQ multiplex PCR, while the TCRdb copy is restricted to in-frame clones and leaves out a portion. In the table there are 60,000 or so clones, 84% of which are singletons. The starting material was CD4+ or CD8+ T cells sorted from blood, obtained in a trial of the OX40 agonist ivuxolimab. The TCR comes from an adult with an advanced solid tumor such as melanoma, head and neck, liver or kidney cancer. The chain has TRBV5-1 and TRBJ2-7, with 9 bases lining up with TRBD1. The CDR3 is CASSLAEGQGSYEQYF. CDR3 DNA sequence: TGCGCCAGCAGCTTGGCCGAGGGACAGGGTTCCTACGAGCAGTACTTC.